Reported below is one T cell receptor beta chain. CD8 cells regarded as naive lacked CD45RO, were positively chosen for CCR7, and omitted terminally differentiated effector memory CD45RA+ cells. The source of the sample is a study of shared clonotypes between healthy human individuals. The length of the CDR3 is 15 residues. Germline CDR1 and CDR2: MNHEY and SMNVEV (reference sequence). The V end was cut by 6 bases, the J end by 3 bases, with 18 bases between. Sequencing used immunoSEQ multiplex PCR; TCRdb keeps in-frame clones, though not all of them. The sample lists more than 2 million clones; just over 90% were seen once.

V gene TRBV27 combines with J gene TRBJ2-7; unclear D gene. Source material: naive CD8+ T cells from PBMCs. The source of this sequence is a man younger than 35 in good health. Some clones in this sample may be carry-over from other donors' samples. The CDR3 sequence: CASSSAATIIYEQYF. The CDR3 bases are TGTGCCAGCAGCTCGGCGGCCACGATTATCTACGAGCAGTACTTC.